This T cell receptor (beta chain) originates from a study of CD8 T cells in Susac syndrome. Whole-study context: When blood was collected, patients with Susac syndrome were therapy-naive, were taking corticosteroids, or were receiving intravenous immunoglobulin alone.

TEMRA cells underwent FACS enrichment and CD8+ and CD4+ T cells underwent negative isolation. The CDR3 has 14 residues. V shed 3 bases and J 3 bases; nucleotides not matched to a gene: 7. Per germline, CDR1 DFQATT and CDR2 SNEGSKA (reference sequence). About 0.5 to 1 ug RNA was reverse transcribed with random hexamers. TCRdb reanalysed the immunoSEQ multiplex PCR reads using MiXCR and keeps one entry per CDR3 protein. The sample consists of tens of thousands of distinct CDR3 sequences, approximately 96% of them appearing once. The V call is TRBV20-1, the J call TRBJ2-7, with 8 bases identical to TRBD2. What was sequenced was CD8+ T cells from PBMCs. The TCR comes from a human donor with Susac syndrome. CDR3 region: CSARTASGHYEQYF. The CDR3 nucleotides read TGCAGTGCTAGGACCGCTAGCGGGCACTACGAGCAGTACTTC.